This record concerns one TCR beta chain sequence. Its antigen is still unknown. The data originate from a study of shared clonotypes between healthy human individuals. TCRdb's copy holds only in-frame clones and misses some; the assay was immunoSEQ multiplex PCR. The table lists roughly 570,000 clones, 98% of them singletons. The CDR3 sequence is 17 residues long. The V and J ends lost 5 bases and 3 bases, in that order; junction bases with no gene match: 9. Germline CDR1 SGHVS, CDR2 FQNEAQ. Study results and caveats: Among donors, clonotype sharing was expected to be affected by sequencing depth. In contrast to clonotypes shared by all four donors, non-shared clonotypes had lower generation probabilities.

Positively selected for CCR7, the CD45RO-negative cells used as naive CD8 cells excluded terminally differentiated effector memory CD45RA+ cells. This chain joins TRBV7-8 and TRBJ2-3; 12 nucleotides line up with TRBD2. The sequence came from a man aged 25-40 years in good health. Sequenced material: naive CD8+ T cells sorted from blood. The CDR3 here is CASSPRLAGAATDTQYF. The CDR3 bases are TGTGCCAGCAGCCCACGACTAGCGGGAGCTGCGACAGATACGCAGTATTTT.